This TCR beta chain appears in the sequencing data of a study of a mutant IDH1 vaccine in newly diagnosed glioma. Overall study: Treated patients had a mean age of about 38 years and a roughly 60% male, around 38% female split.

Documented time point: baseline, week 1 (first vaccination visit). Treatment meaning: pre-vaccination baseline after standard-of-care therapy. Repertoires were generated with immunoSEQ multiplex PCR, while TCRdb's copy carries only in-frame clones and drops some. The sample contains roughly 99,000 clones, around 90% of which appear only once. Looked up from germline, CDR1 is WNHNN and CDR2 is SYGVQD (reference sequence). The V gene lost 6 bases and the J gene lost 3 bases, with 13 bases spanning the gap. The CDR3 covers 14 residues. This TCR came from a woman in her fifties or sixties with glioma. The chain joins TRBV10-1 to TRBJ2-3; weak D call: TRBD1 (6 bases). Sample: PBMCs, taken from a glioma patient treated with radiotherapy, temozolomide or both. The CDR3 spells CASSDTGSTDTQYF. CDR3 DNA: TGCGCCAGCAGCGATACAGGGTCAACAGATACGCAGTATTTT.